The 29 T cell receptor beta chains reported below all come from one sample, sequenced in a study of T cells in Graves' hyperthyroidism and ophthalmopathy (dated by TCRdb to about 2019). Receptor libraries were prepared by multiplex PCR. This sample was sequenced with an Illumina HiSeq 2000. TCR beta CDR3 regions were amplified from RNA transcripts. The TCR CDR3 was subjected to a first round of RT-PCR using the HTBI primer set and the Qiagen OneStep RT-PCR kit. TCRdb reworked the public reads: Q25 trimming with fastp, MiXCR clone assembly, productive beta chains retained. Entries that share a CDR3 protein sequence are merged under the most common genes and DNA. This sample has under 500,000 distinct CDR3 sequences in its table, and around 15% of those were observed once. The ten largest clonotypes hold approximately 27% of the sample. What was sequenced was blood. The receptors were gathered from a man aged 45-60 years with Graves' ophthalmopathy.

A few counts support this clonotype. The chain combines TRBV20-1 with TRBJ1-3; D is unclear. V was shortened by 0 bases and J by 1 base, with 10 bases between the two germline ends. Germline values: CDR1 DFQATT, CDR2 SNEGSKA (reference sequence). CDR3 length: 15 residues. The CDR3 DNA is TGCAGTGCTAGAGATCGTCAGAATTCTGGAAACACCATATATTTT. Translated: CSARDRQNSGNTIYF.

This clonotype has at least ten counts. The CDR3 region has the DNA TGCAGTGCTGCTCCCGCCCCAGAGGCTTTCTTT. Translation gives CSAAPAPEAFF. The V call is TRBV20-1, the J call TRBJ1-1; D gene unclear. Deletions cut 5 bases from V and 11 bases from J, with 15 bases between. Germline V gene data show CDR1 as DFQATT and CDR2 as SNEGSKA (reference sequence). The CDR3 has 11 amino acids.

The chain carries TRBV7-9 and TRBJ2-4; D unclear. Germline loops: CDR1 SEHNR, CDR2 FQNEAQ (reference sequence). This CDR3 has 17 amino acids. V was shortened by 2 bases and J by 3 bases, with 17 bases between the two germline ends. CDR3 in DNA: TGTGCCAGCAGCTTATTTTTGTCCAATTCGGGCAAAAACATTCAGTACTTC. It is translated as CASSLFLSNSGKNIQYF.

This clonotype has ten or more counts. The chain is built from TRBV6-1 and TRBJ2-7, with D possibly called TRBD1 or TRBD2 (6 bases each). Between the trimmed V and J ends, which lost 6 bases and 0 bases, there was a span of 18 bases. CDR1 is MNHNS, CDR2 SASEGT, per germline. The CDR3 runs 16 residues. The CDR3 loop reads CASRARPGAPSYEQYF. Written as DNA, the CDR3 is TGTGCCAGCAGGGCCCGCCCGGGGGCCCCCTCCTACGAGCAGTACTTC.

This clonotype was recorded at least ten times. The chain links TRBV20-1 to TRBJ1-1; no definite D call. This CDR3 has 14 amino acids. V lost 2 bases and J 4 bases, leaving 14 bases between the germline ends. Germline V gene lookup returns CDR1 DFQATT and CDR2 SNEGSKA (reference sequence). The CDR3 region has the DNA TGCAGTGCTAGAAACGTAGGAGGCGGCACTGAAGCTTTCTTT. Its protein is CSARNVGGGTEAFF.

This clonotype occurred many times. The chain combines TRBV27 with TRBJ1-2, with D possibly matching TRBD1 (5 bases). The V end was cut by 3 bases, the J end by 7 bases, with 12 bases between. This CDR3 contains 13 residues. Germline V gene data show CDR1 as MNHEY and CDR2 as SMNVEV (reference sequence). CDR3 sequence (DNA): TGTGCCAGCAGTTTTGGGGGGACCGGTGGCTACACCTTC. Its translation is CASSFGGTGGYTF.

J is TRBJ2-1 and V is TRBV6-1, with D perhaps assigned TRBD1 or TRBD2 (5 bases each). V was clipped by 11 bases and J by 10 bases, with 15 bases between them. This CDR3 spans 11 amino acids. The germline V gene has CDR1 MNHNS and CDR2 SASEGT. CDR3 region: CALGRAGEQFF. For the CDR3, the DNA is TGTGCCCTAGGCAGGGCGGGCGAGCAGTTCTTC.

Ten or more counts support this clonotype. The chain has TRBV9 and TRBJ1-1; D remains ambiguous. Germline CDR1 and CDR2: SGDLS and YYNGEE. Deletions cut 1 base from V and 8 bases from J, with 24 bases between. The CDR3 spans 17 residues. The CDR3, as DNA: TGTGCCAGCAGCGTACCCAGACGCCTAAACAAAGAAAAAGAAGCTTTCTTT. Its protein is CASSVPRRLNKEKEAFF.

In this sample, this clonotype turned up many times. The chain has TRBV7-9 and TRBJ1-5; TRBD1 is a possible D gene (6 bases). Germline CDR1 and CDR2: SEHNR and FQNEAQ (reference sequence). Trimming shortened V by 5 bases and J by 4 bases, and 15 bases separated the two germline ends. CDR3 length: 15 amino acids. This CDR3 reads CASSPGEQGNQPQHF. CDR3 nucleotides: TGTGCCAGCAGCCCGGGGGAACAGGGAAATCAGCCCCAGCATTTT.

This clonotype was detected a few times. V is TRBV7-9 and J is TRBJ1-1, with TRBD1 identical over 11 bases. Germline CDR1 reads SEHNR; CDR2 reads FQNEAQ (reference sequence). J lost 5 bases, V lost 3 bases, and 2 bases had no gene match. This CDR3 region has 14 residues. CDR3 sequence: CASSFGQGATEAFF. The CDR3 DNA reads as TGTGCCAGCAGCTTCGGACAGGGGGCAACTGAAGCTTTCTTT. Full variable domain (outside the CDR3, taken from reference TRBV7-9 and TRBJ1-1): DTGVSQNPRHKITKRGQNVTFRCDPISEHNRLYWYRQTLGQGPEFLTYFQNEAQLEKSRLLSDRFSAERPKGSFSTLEIQRTEQGDSAMYLCASSFGQGATEAFFGQGTRLTVV.

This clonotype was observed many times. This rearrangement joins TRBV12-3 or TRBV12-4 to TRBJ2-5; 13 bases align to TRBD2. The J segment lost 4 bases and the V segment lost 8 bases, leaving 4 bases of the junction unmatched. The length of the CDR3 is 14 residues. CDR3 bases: TGTGCCAGCGGACTAGCGGGAGTTGGAGAGACCCAGTACTTC. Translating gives CASGLAGVGETQYF.

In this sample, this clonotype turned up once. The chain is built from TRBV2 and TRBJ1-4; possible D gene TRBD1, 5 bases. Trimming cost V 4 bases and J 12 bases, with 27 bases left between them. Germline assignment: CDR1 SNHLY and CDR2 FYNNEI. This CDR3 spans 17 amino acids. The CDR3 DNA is TGTGCCAGCAGTGTGCCGATCAGGGTGGCGTACGAAGGAGAACTGTTTTTT. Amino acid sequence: CASSVPIRVAYEGELFF. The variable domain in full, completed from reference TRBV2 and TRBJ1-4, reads EPEVTQTPSHQVTQMGQEVILRCVPISNHLYFYWYRQILGQKVEFLVSFYNNEISEKSEIFDDQFSVERPDGSNFTLKIRSTKLEDSAMYFCASSVPIRVAYEGELFFGSGTQLSVL.

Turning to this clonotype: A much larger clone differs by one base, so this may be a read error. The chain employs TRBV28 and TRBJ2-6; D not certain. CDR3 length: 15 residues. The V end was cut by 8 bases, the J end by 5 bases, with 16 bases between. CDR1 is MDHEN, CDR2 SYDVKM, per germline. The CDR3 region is CASGPTNLRANVLTF. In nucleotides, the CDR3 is TGTGCCAGCGGACCGACAAACTTGAGGGCCAACGTCCTGACTTTC.

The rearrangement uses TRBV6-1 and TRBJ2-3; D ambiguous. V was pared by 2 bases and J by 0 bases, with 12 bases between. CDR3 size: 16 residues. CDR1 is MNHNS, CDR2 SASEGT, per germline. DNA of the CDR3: TGTGCCAGCAGTGAAACAGTTTCCTCTAGCACAGATACGCAGTATTTT. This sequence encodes CASSETVSSSTDTQYF.

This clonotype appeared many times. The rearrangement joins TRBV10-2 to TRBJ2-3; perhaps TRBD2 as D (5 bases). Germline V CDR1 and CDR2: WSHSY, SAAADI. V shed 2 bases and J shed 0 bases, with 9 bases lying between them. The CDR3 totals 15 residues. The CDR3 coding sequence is TGCGCCAGCAGTGAGGTAGCGACTAGCACAGATACGCAGTATTTT. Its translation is CASSEVATSTDTQYF.

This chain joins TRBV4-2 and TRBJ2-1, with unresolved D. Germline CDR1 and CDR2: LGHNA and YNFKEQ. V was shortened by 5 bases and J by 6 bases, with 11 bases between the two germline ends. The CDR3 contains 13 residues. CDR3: CASSSVKFNEQFF. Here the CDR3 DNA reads TGTGCCAGCAGCTCTGTGAAATTCAATGAGCAGTTCTTC.

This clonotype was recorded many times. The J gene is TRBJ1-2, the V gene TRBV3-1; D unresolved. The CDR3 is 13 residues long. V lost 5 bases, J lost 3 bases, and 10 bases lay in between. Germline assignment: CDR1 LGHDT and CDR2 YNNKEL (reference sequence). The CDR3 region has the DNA TGTGCCAGCAGCGGAGCCGGGGACTATGGCTACACCTTC. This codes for CASSGAGDYGYTF.

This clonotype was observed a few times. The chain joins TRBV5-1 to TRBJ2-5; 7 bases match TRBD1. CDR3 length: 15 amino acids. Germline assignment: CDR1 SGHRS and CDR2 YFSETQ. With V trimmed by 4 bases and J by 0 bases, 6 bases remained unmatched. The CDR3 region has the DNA TGCGCCAGCAGCCACGGGACAGACTACCAAGAGACCCAGTACTTC. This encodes CASSHGTDYQETQYF.

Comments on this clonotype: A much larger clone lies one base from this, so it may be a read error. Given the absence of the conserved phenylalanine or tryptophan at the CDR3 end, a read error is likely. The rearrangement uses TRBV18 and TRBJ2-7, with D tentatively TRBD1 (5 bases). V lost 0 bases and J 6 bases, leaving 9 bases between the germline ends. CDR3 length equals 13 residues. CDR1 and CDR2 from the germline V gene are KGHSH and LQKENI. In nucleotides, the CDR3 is TGTGCCAGCTCACCACCGGGGCGTGTCGAGCAGTACCTC. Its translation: CASSPPGRVEQYL.

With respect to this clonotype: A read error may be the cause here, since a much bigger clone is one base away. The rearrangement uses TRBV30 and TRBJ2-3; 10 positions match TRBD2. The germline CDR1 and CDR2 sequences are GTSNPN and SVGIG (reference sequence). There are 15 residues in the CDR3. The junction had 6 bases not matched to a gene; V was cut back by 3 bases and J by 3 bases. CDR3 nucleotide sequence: TGTGCCTGGAGCTCCGGACTAGCGGAAACAGATACGCAGTATTTT. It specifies CAWSSGLAETDTQYF.

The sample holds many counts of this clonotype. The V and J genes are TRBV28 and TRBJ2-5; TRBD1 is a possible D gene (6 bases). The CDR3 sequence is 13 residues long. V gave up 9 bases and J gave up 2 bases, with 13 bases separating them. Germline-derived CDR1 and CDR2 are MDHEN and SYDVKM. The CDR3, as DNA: TGTGCCAGTAGGAGGACAGAACAAGAGACCCAGTACTTC. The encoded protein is CASRRTEQETQYF.

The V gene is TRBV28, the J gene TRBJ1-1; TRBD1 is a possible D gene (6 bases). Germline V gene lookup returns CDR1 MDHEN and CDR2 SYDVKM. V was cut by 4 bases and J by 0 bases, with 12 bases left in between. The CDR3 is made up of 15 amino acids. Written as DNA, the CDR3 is TGTGCCAGCAGTTCAACAGGGCGGTTGAACACTGAAGCTTTCTTT. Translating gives CASSSTGRLNTEAFF.

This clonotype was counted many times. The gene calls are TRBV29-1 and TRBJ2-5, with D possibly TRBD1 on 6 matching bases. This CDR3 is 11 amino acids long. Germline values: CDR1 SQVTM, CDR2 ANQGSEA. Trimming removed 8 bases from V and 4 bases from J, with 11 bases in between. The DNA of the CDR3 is TGCAGCCACTCACAGGGAGAGACCCAGTACTTC. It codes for CSHSQGETQYF.

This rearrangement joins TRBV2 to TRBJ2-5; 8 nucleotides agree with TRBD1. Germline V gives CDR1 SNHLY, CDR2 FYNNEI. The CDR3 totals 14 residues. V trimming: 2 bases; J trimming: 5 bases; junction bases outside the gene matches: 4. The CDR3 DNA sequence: TGTGCCAGCAGTGAAAGGACAGGGCGGGAGACCCAGTACTTC. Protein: CASSERTGRETQYF.

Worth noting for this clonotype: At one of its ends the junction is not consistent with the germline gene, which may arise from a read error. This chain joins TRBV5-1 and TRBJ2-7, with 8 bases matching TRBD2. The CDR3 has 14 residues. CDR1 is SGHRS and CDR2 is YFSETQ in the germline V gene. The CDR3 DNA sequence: TGCGCCAGCAGCTTGATGCGGGGGGACTACGAGCAGCACTTC. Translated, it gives CASSLMRGDYEQHF.

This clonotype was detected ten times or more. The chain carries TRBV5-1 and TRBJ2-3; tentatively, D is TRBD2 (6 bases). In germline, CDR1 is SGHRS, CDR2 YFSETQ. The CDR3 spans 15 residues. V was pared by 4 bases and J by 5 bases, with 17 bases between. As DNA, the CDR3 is TGCGCCAGCAGCCGGAGGGACGACGGGGGAGATACGCAGTATTTT. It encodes CASSRRDDGGDTQYF.

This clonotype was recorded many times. CDR3 DNA: TGCGCCAGCAGAACACAGCTGAACACTGAAGCTTTCTTT. Translation gives CASRTQLNTEAFF. V gene TRBV5-1 combines with J gene TRBJ1-1; no definite D call. The CDR3 spans 13 residues. V was trimmed by 5 bases and J by 0 bases, leaving 8 bases between them. Germline V CDR1 and CDR2: SGHRS, YFSETQ.

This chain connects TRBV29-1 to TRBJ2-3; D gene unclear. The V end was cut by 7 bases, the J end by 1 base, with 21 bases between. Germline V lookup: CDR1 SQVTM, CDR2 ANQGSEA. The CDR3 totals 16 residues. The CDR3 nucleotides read TGCAGCGCCCTAGGCATGCAGACCGAGGGCACAGATACGCAGTATTTT. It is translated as CSALGMQTEGTDTQYF.

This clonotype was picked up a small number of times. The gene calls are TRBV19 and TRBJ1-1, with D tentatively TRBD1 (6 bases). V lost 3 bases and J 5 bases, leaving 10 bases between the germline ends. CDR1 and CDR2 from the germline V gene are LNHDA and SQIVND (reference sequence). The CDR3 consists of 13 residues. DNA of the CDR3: TGTGCCAGTAGTATCGGAAGGGGGACTGAAGCTTTCTTT. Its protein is CASSIGRGTEAFF. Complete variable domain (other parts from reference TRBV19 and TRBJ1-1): DGGITQSPKYLFRKEGQNVTLSCEQNLNHDAMYWYRQDPGQGLRLIYYSQIVNDFQKGDIAEGYSVSREKKESFPLTVTSAQKNPTAFYLCASSIGRGTEAFFGQGTRLTVV.